This TCR beta chain is from a study of cytomegalovirus exposure and HLA in healthy donors. Germline CDR1 and CDR2: SGHTA and FQGNSA. This CDR3 has 17 amino acids. V lost 0 bases and J lost 1, with 14 bases in between. Vbeta (60) and Jbeta (13) primers were used in the PCR. Assay: immunoSEQ multiplex PCR; the TCRdb copy retains only in-frame clones and omits some. The sample lists some 190,000 clones; 70% to 75% were seen once. This TCR was sampled from a man aged 30 to 39 in good health and CMV-seropositive. Sample: PBMCs. The gene calls are TRBV7-2 and TRBJ2-3, with D possibly being TRBD2 (7 bases). The CDR3: CASSLAWGGARTDTQYF. In nucleotides, the CDR3 is TGTGCCAGCAGCTTAGCGTGGGGGGGGGCCCGCACAGATACGCAGTATTTT.